This TCR beta chain originates from a study of CD8+ T cells in alopecia areata. Study overall: Recipients were roughly 6-10-week-old female C3H/HeJ mice grafted with skin from 6-12-month-old C3H/HeJ donors with spontaneous alopecia.

cDNA prepared by RNA extraction and subsequent reverse transcription served as the template for sequencing. Method: immunoSEQ multiplex PCR; TCRdb's copy keeps in-frame clones and lacks some. The specimen gives approximately 10,000 clones without singletons; the ten biggest hold about a fifth. The V gene's germline CDR1 is KGHTA and CDR2 FRNEEI. CDR3 size: 13 residues. This clone was detected many times. Gene names refer to mouse genes. The CDR3 end lies 4 residues beyond the end of the read and is filled in from the germline J gene. Markers used for sorting pooled cutaneous lymph node cells were CD4, CD8alpha, NKG2D, NKG2ACE and others.

This chain links TRBV24 with TRBJ2-5; D unclear. This receptor was identified in a C3H/HeJ mouse with alopecia areata. MHC haplotype of the strain: H2-k. Material: CD8+ T cells sorted from a lymph node. The CDR3 loop reads CASSLYLEDTQYF. Incomplete CDR3 DNA: TGTGCCAGCAGTCTGTATTTGGAAGAC.